The 30 T cell receptor beta chains listed next were all sequenced from one sample in a study of cytomegalovirus exposure and HLA in healthy donors. The PCR ran on 60 Vbeta and 13 Jbeta primers. Repertoires were generated with immunoSEQ multiplex PCR, while TCRdb's copy carries only in-frame clones and drops some. Here the sample spans approximately 160,000 clones, roughly 80% being singletons. The sample consisted of PBMCs. These receptors all come from a woman aged 18-35 years in good health and CMV-seronegative.

The rearrangement uses TRBV5-1 and TRBJ1-1, with 7 positions matching TRBD1. From germline, CDR1 is SGHRS and CDR2 YFSETQ. V trimming: 4 bases; J trimming: 5 bases; junction bases outside the gene matches: 5. The CDR3 is 13 residues long. The CDR3 loop reads CASSTTGPTEAFF. CDR3 bases: TGCGCCAGCAGCACGACAGGGCCAACTGAAGCTTTCTTT.

Remarks on this clone: One junction end disagrees with the germline gene, perhaps due to a read error. The gene calls are TRBV7-7 and TRBJ2-1, with TRBD2 as a possible D gene (5 bases). The CDR3 runs to 16 residues. Germline values: CDR1 SSHAT, CDR2 FNYEAQ (reference sequence). This CDR3 is CASTPDSTSAYNEQFF. The CDR3 nucleotides are TGTGCTAGCACCCCGGACTCGACTTCAGCTTACAATGAGCAGTTCTTC.

The chain couples TRBV6-5 to TRBJ2-2; no clear D. The V end was cut by 7 bases, the J end by 0 bases, with 6 bases between. Germline CDR1 MNHEY, CDR2 SVGAGI. The CDR3 is made up of 13 amino acids. The CDR3 sequence: CASKASNTGELFF. The CDR3, as DNA: TGTGCCAGCAAAGCGTCGAACACCGGGGAGCTGTTTTTT.

The chain carries TRBV2 and TRBJ2-7, with TRBD2 matching over 10 bases. The CDR3 sequence is 16 residues long. With V trimmed by 5 bases and J by 4 bases, 11 bases remained unmatched. The V gene's germline CDR1 is SNHLY and CDR2 FYNNEI. CDR3 DNA: TGTGCCAGCAGTTTTTCCATAGCGGGAGGCAGATACGAGCAGTACTTC. Translated, it gives CASSFSIAGGRYEQYF. Filled out from reference TRBV2 and TRBJ2-7, the complete variable domain reads EPEVTQTPSHQVTQMGQEVILRCVPISNHLYFYWYRQILGQKVEFLVSFYNNEISEKSEIFDDQFSVERPDGSNFTLKIRSTKLEDSAMYFCASSFSIAGGRYEQYFGPGTRLTVT.

The chain joins TRBV7-9 to TRBJ2-1, with 9 bases lining up with TRBD2. V was pared by 5 bases and J by 6 bases, with 17 bases of the junction left unmatched. The CDR3 sequence is 18 residues long. Germline loops: CDR1 SEHNR, CDR2 FQNEAQ (reference sequence). The CDR3 sequence: CASSKKVAGGPLTNEQFF. The CDR3 DNA reads TGTGCCAGCAGCAAAAAAGTGGCGGGAGGGCCATTAACCAATGAGCAGTTCTTC.

The chain couples TRBV7-9 to TRBJ2-7; 9 nucleotides align to TRBD1. Germline CDR1 reads SEHNR; CDR2 reads FQNEAQ (reference sequence). The V gene end was trimmed by 3 bases and the J gene end by 9 bases; junction bases not matched to a gene: 6. This CDR3 region has 13 residues. DNA of the CDR3: TGTGCCAGCAGCTTGACAGGGGGGATAGGGCAGTACTTC. Its translation: CASSLTGGIGQYF.

The CDR3 loop reads CASSPSGTAYGYTF. The CDR3 coding sequence is TGCGCCAGCAGCCCGTCCGGGACAGCCTATGGCTACACCTTC. The rearrangement links TRBV5-1 to TRBJ1-2; 7 bases are a match to TRBD1. In germline, CDR1 is SGHRS, CDR2 YFSETQ. The CDR3 is 14 residues long. The V segment lost 4 bases and the J segment 4 bases; nucleotides outside the gene matches: 7. Full variable domain (rest looked up from reference TRBV5-1 and TRBJ1-2): KAGVTQTPRYLIKTRGQQVTLSCSPISGHRSVSWYQQTPGQGLQFLFEYFSETQRNKGNFPGRFSGRQFSNSRSEMNVSTLELGDSALYLCASSPSGTAYGYTFGSGTRLTVV.

This chain links TRBV2 with TRBJ2-6; TRBD1 matches at 10 bases. The CDR3 runs 16 residues. CDR1 and CDR2 (germline): SNHLY, FYNNEI. Unmatched junction bases numbered 10, after V lost 10 bases and J lost 4 bases. This CDR3 reads CATPPTGGAGANVLTF. The CDR3 DNA sequence: TGTGCCACCCCGCCGACAGGGGGCGCCGGGGCCAACGTCCTGACTTTC. Supplemented by reference TRBV2 and TRBJ2-6, the full variable domain reads EPEVTQTPSHQVTQMGQEVILRCVPISNHLYFYWYRQILGQKVEFLVSFYNNEISEKSEIFDDQFSVERPDGSNFTLKIRSTKLEDSAMYFCATPPTGGAGANVLTFGAGSRLTVL.

V usage is TRBV23-1 and J usage is TRBJ2-1, with 8 nucleotides matching TRBD1. TRBV23-1 is an ORF for which the function is uncertain. The CDR3 spans 17 residues. V shed 0 bases and J 1 base; nucleotides not matched to a gene: 5. The DNA for the CDR3 is TGCGCCAGCAGTCAATCCGGGACAGGACCTTCCTACAATGAGCAGTTCTTC. Encoded protein: CASSQSGTGPSYNEQFF.

This clone was counted once. The genes are TRBV6-5 and TRBJ2-2, with TRBD2 as a possible D gene (6 bases). V gave up 6 bases and J gave up 1 base, with 12 bases separating them. The length of the CDR3 is 15 residues. CDR1 and CDR2 from the germline V gene are MNHEY and SVGAGI. The CDR3 bases are TGTGCCAGCAGAACGAGCGGGTTGAACACCGGGGAGCTGTTTTTT. It encodes CASRTSGLNTGELFF.

This chain uses TRBV19 with TRBJ1-2; 7 nucleotides agree with TRBD1. Trimming took 4 bases from V and 8 from J; bases not matched to a gene: 10. The CDR3 totals 14 residues. From germline, CDR1 is LNHDA and CDR2 SQIVND (reference sequence). As DNA, the CDR3 is TGTGCCAGTAGTAGAGACAGGGAGGGAGGGGGCTACACCTTC. The encoded protein is CASSRDREGGGYTF.

Worth noting for this clone: One end of the junction does not line up with germline, which may come from a read error. The rearrangement joins TRBV5-1 to TRBJ2-3; D possibly corresponds to TRBD2 (5 bases). This CDR3 has 14 residues. Looked up from germline, CDR1 is SGHRS and CDR2 is YFSETQ. The CDR3 DNA reads as TGCGCCAGCGGCTTGGGCGGGTCCACAGATACGCAGTATTTT. As protein: CASGLGGSTDTQYF.

This chain links TRBV7-9 with TRBJ1-1, with D maybe TRBD1 (5 bases). The length of the CDR3 is 13 residues. Germline V gives CDR1 SEHNR, CDR2 FQNEAQ (reference sequence). Trimming cost V 3 bases and J 8 bases, with 13 bases left between them. The CDR3 protein is CASSFMTVSEAFF. CDR3 nucleotides: TGTGCCAGCAGCTTTATGACAGTATCGGAAGCTTTCTTT.

The chain carries TRBV7-2 and TRBJ2-5; a possible D gene is TRBD2 (6 bases). V lost 5 bases and J lost 4, with 17 bases in between. This CDR3 region has 15 residues. The germline V gene has CDR1 SGHTA and CDR2 FQGNSA. CDR3 bases: TGTGCCAGCAGCGTTGGAGGGATTATTGGAGAGACCCAGTACTTC. Protein product: CASSVGGIIGETQYF.

The rearrangement links TRBV27 to TRBJ2-3; 11 positions match TRBD1. J gave up 7 bases and V 2 bases, and 11 bases lay outside the gene matches. CDR1 and CDR2 from the germline V gene are MNHEY and SMNVEV (reference sequence). The CDR3 runs to 17 residues. CDR3 protein: CASSLLSGTGGSYTQYF. The CDR3 DNA is TGTGCCAGCAGTTTACTTTCCGGGACAGGGGGGTCTTATACGCAGTATTTT.

J is TRBJ2-1 and V is TRBV18, with 8 bases aligning to TRBD2. The germline V gene has CDR1 KGHSH and CDR2 LQKENI. V shed 5 bases, J shed 2 bases, and the junction held 8 bases outside the gene matches. This CDR3 is built from 16 residues. The DNA for the CDR3 is TGTGCCAGCTCATCGGGAGGGATCAAGGCCTACAATGAGCAGTTCTTC. Its protein product is CASSSGGIKAYNEQFF.

The CDR3, as DNA: TGTGCCAGCAGATTTTCTCCCTACGAGCAGTACTTC. Its translation: CASRFSPYEQYF. The chain uses TRBV6-1 and TRBJ2-7; D gene ambiguous. This CDR3 spans 12 amino acids. Looked up from germline, CDR1 is MNHNS and CDR2 is SASEGT. The V and J ends lost 6 bases and 2 bases respectively, with 8 bases between them.

V is TRBV27 and J is TRBJ2-1, with TRBD2 identical over 9 bases. CDR3 size: 13 residues. With V trimmed by 3 bases and J by 8 bases, 2 bases remained unmatched. The germline gives CDR1 MNHEY, CDR2 SMNVEV (reference sequence). In DNA, the CDR3 is TGTGCCAGCAGTTTTAGCGGGAGCTATGAGCAGTTCTTC. This encodes CASSFSGSYEQFF.

V is TRBV28 and J is TRBJ2-7; D possibly corresponds to TRBD2 (5 bases). This CDR3 is 14 amino acids long. CDR1 is MDHEN, CDR2 SYDVKM, per germline. V was clipped by 1 base and J by 2 bases, with 9 bases between them. Written as DNA, the CDR3 is TGTGCCAGCAGTTTATCCGGGGATACCTACGAGCAGTACTTC. It yields the protein CASSLSGDTYEQYF.

The chain is built from TRBV30 and TRBJ1-3; tentative D call: TRBD1 (5 bases). Trimming cost V 0 bases and J 2 bases, with 17 bases left between them. Germline CDR1 is GTSNPN and CDR2 is SVGIG (reference sequence). The CDR3 is 17 residues long. The CDR3 protein is CAWSVRWPPGTGNTIYF. The CDR3 DNA sequence: TGTGCCTGGAGTGTAAGGTGGCCACCAGGGACTGGAAACACCATATATTTT.

The rearrangement uses TRBV5-1 and TRBJ2-5; D is uncertain. Between the trimmed V and J ends, which lost 0 bases and 5 bases, there was a span of 11 bases. Germline V gene lookup returns CDR1 SGHRS and CDR2 YFSETQ. The CDR3 extends over 14 amino acids. CDR3 protein: CASSLGSSRETQYF. The CDR3, as DNA: TGCGCCAGCAGCTTGGGAAGTTCTAGGGAGACCCAGTACTTC.

The rearrangement joins TRBV6-1 to TRBJ2-1; 10 bases agree with TRBD1. V was pared by 0 bases and J by 9 bases, with 20 bases of the junction left unmatched. The germline CDR1 and CDR2 sequences are MNHNS and SASEGT. The length of the CDR3 is 20 residues. The CDR3 protein is CASSEARVRAWGQGRGEQFF. CDR3 nucleotide sequence: TGTGCCAGCAGTGAAGCGAGGGTTAGGGCTTGGGGACAGGGGAGGGGTGAGCAGTTCTTC.

The gene calls are TRBV5-4 and TRBJ1-2; possible D gene TRBD1, 6 bases. Germline CDR1 and CDR2: SGHNT and YYREEE (reference sequence). This CDR3 has 15 amino acids. Deletions cut 2 bases from V and 3 bases from J, with 14 bases between. This CDR3 reads CASSFPRGTDYGYTF. The DNA of the CDR3 is TGTGCCAGCAGCTTCCCCAGGGGAACGGACTATGGCTACACCTTC.

The J gene is TRBJ2-2, the V gene TRBV15; the match to TRBD1 covers 7 bases. This CDR3 is 16 amino acids long. The germline CDR1 and CDR2 sequences are LNHNV and YYDKDF (reference sequence). V lost 3 bases and J lost 10; bases outside the gene matches: 14. The CDR3 DNA reads TGTGCCACCAGCAGTTCCCCCCCCTACAGGGGCCCGGAGCTGTTTTTT. This sequence encodes CATSSSPPYRGPELFF. The whole variable domain, filled in from reference TRBV15 and TRBJ2-2, reads DAMVIQNPRYQVTQFGKPVTLSCSQTLNHNVMYWYQQKSSQAPKLLFHYYDKDFNNEADTPDNFQSRRPNTSFCFLDIRSPGLGDTAMYLCATSSSPPYRGPELFFGEGSRLTVL.

The chain uses TRBV28 and TRBJ2-1; D might be TRBD2 (6 bases). Germline V lookup: CDR1 MDHEN, CDR2 SYDVKM. The V end lost 6 bases, the J end lost 7 bases, and 22 bases lay between the germline ends. CDR3 length: 16 residues. The CDR3 loop reads CASRLRLTGAANEQFF. For the CDR3, the DNA is TGTGCCAGCAGATTGAGACTTACGGGAGCCGCGAATGAGCAGTTCTTC.

The chain uses TRBV5-1 and TRBJ1-2; TRBD1 agrees at 9 bases. V was clipped by 1 base and J by 4 bases; unmatched bases: 2. CDR3 size: 14 residues. The germline CDR1 and CDR2 sequences are SGHRS and YFSETQ. CDR3 in amino acids: CASSLTGGLYGYTF. CDR3 bases: TGCGCCAGCAGCTTGACAGGGGGCCTCTATGGCTACACCTTC. Drawing the rest from reference TRBV5-1 and TRBJ1-2, the complete variable domain is KAGVTQTPRYLIKTRGQQVTLSCSPISGHRSVSWYQQTPGQGLQFLFEYFSETQRNKGNFPGRFSGRQFSNSRSEMNVSTLELGDSALYLCASSLTGGLYGYTFGSGTRLTVV.

The table lists this clone with a count of one. V usage is TRBV6-1 and J usage is TRBJ1-5, with D possibly matching TRBD1 (6 bases). CDR1 is MNHNS and CDR2 is SASEGT in the germline V gene. Deletions cut 1 base from V and 5 bases from J, with 9 bases between. The CDR3 covers 14 residues. Here the CDR3 reads CASSEGTVHQPQHF. In DNA form, the CDR3 reads TGTGCCAGCAGTGAAGGGACAGTTCATCAGCCCCAGCATTTT.

The V call is TRBV15, the J call TRBJ2-4; D is perhaps TRBD1 (6 bases). Per germline, CDR1 LNHNV and CDR2 YYDKDF (reference sequence). V gave up 6 bases and J gave up 7 bases, with 7 bases separating them. This CDR3 has 11 residues. CDR3 DNA: TGTGCCACCAGTACAGGGAACATTCAGTACTTC. Residues: CATSTGNIQYF.

V gene TRBV18 combines with J gene TRBJ2-4; D is uncertain. The V and J ends lost 2 bases and 4 bases respectively, with 9 bases between them. This CDR3 has 14 amino acids. Looked up from germline, CDR1 is KGHSH and CDR2 is LQKENI. The chain's CDR3 is CASSPSELKNIQYF. For the CDR3, the DNA is TGTGCCAGCTCACCATCCGAGCTTAAAAACATTCAGTACTTC.

This clone was detected a few times. V gene TRBV5-6 combines with J gene TRBJ2-7, with TRBD2 as a possible D gene (6 bases). The V end lost 3 bases, the J end lost 2 bases, and 15 bases lay between the germline ends. The germline V gene has CDR1 SGHDT and CDR2 YYEEEE. This CDR3 is built from 15 residues. CDR3 sequence (DNA): TGTGCCAGCAGCTCCGGTGGGAGGTCTCCCTACGAGCAGTACTTC. Amino acids: CASSSGGRSPYEQYF.